This passage covers 17 T cell receptor beta chains from one sample sequenced in a study of blood T cells in healthy people across ages. Alongside a J-beta primer mix, a sample-barcoded 5' primer served in a second PCR lasting about 7 to 12 cycles. TCRdb re-called the 5' RACE reads through MiXCR, storing one row per CDR3 protein. The sample includes hundreds of thousands of distinct CDR3 sequences, around 20% of them seen just once. Sequencing input: blood. The receptor source for this set is a man between 70 and 80 years old in good health.

The CDR3 DNA reads TGCAGTGCTAGTGAGGTCAGGGGGCACGAGCAGTACTTC. The encoded protein is CSASEVRGHEQYF. The chain carries TRBV20-1 and TRBJ2-7, with 8 positions matching TRBD1. Germline loops: CDR1 DFQATT, CDR2 SNEGSKA (reference sequence). The CDR3 contains 13 residues. Losses at the gene ends were 3 bases for V and 5 bases for J; bases not matched to a gene: 6.

This sequence joins TRBV5-1 and TRBJ2-5, with 11 positions matching TRBD2. Near its end, the DNA agrees better with TRBJ2-1, so the J call may be wrong. This CDR3 is 15 amino acids long. The germline gives CDR1 SGHRS, CDR2 YFSETQ. The CDR3 DNA follows: TGCGCCAGCAGCTTGGTGCTAGCGGGAGGTGATGAGCAGTTCTTC. Translated, it gives CASSLVLAGGDEQFF.

The table lists this clonotype with a few counts. This chain connects TRBV7-3 to TRBJ2-1; D gene uncertain. The CDR3 length is 13 residues. Germline assignment: CDR1 SGHTA and CDR2 FQGTGA. Trimming stripped 1 base from V and 10 bases from J, with 11 bases between. CDR3 amino acids: CASSLSGRSEQFF. The CDR3 nucleotides read TGTGCCAGCAGCTTAAGCGGCAGGAGCGAGCAGTTCTTC.

A few counts support this clonotype. CDR3 nucleotides: TGCGCCAGCAGCATTCAGGGGTCCACAGATACGCAGTATTTT. This codes for CASSIQGSTDTQYF. The rearrangement links TRBV5-1 to TRBJ2-3; TRBD1 is a possible D gene (6 bases). Trimming removed 4 bases at V and 2 bases at J, with 11 bases between. Germline V lookup: CDR1 SGHRS, CDR2 YFSETQ. This CDR3 has 14 amino acids.

The chain employs TRBV7-3 and TRBJ1-5; TRBD1 is a possible D gene (6 bases). Germline V CDR1 and CDR2: SGHTA, FQGTGA. This CDR3 region has 12 residues. V shed 6 bases and J shed 7 bases, with 10 bases lying between them. As DNA, the CDR3 is TGTGCCAGCAGAAACAGGGACCAGCCCCAGCATTTT. Translated, it gives CASRNRDQPQHF.

With regard to this clonotype: A read error is possible here, since a much larger clone lies one base away. The chain is built from TRBV9 and TRBJ2-1; possible D gene TRBD2, 6 bases. CDR3 length equals 16 residues. Germline CDR1 is SGDLS and CDR2 is YYNGEE. V lost 4 bases and J 0 bases, leaving 14 bases between the germline ends. The CDR3 region has the DNA TGTGCCAGCAGCACTACGGGAGCAACCTCCTACAATGAGCAGTTCTTC. Amino acids: CASSTTGATSYNEQFF.

In its sample, this clonotype was seen a few times. CDR3 loop: CASSLTTSRETQYF. The CDR3, as DNA: TGCGCCAGCAGCTTGACGACTAGCCGGGAGACCCAGTACTTC. The chain combines TRBV5-1 with TRBJ2-5; 7 bases are shared with TRBD2. The germline CDR1 and CDR2 sequences are SGHRS and YFSETQ. Germline trimming cut 1 base from V and 5 bases from J; bases unmatched to any gene: 5. This CDR3 is built from 14 residues.

This clonotype has only a few counts. V gene TRBV4-1 combines with J gene TRBJ2-5; 8 bases map to TRBD1. Matching the DNA end better, TRBJ2-7 makes the J call doubtful. The CDR3 is 14 residues long. Germline V gene sequence: CDR1 MGHRA, CDR2 YSYEKL. The CDR3 reads CASSQGEDRDEQYF. CDR3 bases: TGCGCCAGCAGCCAAGGCGAGGACAGGGACGAGCAGTACTTC.

In its sample, this clonotype was seen a few times. The V gene is TRBV20-1, the J gene TRBJ2-1; D not certain. With the DNA end fitting TRBJ2-7 better, the J assignment may be wrong. The CDR3 covers 11 residues. Germline loops: CDR1 DFQATT, CDR2 SNEGSKA (reference sequence). CDR3 DNA: TGCAGTGCTAGTCGGCAGAACGAGCAGTACTTC. It yields the protein CSASRQNEQYF.

V usage is TRBV20-1 and J usage is TRBJ2-5; possible D gene TRBD2, 6 bases. The J call is uncertain, as TRBJ2-1 better fits the DNA end. Germline V gene data show CDR1 as DFQATT and CDR2 as SNEGSKA (reference sequence). The CDR3 runs to 14 residues. CDR3 sequence: CSAPTSRSYNEQFF. CDR3 bases: TGCAGTGCACCTACTAGCAGGTCCTACAATGAGCAGTTCTTC.

The chain combines TRBV3-1 with TRBJ2-7; 8 bases match TRBD2. The V segment lost 2 bases and the J segment 13 bases; nucleotides outside the gene matches: 4. The V gene's germline CDR1 is LGHDT and CDR2 YNNKEL (reference sequence). The CDR3 runs to 11 residues. Here the CDR3 reads CASSQSGLAYF. CDR3 nucleotide sequence: TGTGCCAGCAGCCAAAGCGGACTAGCATACTTC.

On this clonotype: The missing conserved phenylalanine or tryptophan at the end of this CDR3 makes a read error likely. The V gene is TRBV12-3 or TRBV12-4, the J gene TRBJ2-1, with 8 bases lining up with TRBD2. V shed 3 bases and J 1 base; nucleotides not matched to a gene: 8. This CDR3 has 17 amino acids. Here the CDR3 DNA reads TGTGCCAGCAGTTTGGGACCACTAGCGGAGTCCTACAATGAGCAGTTCCTC. It yields the protein CASSLGPLAESYNEQFL.

This chain uses TRBV6-1 with TRBJ1-2, with D possibly being TRBD1 (5 bases). The germline gives CDR1 MNHNS, CDR2 SASEGT. The CDR3 is made up of 15 amino acids. Trimming left V 2 bases short and J 3 bases short, with 13 bases between. The CDR3 sequence is CASSERTPRDYGYTF. The CDR3, as DNA: TGTGCCAGCAGTGAACGGACACCCAGGGACTATGGCTACACCTTC.

The chain has TRBV20-1 and TRBJ2-5; perhaps TRBD2 as D (5 bases). With the DNA end fitting TRBJ2-1 better, the J assignment may be wrong. Germline lookup yields CDR1 DFQATT and CDR2 SNEGSKA (reference sequence). This CDR3 is built from 12 residues. The CDR3 loop is CSATPSSIRQFF. Written as DNA, the CDR3 is TGCAGTGCTACGCCTAGCTCAATTCGGCAGTTCTTC.

This sequence joins TRBV20-1 and TRBJ2-3, with TRBD2 as a possible D gene (6 bases). The CDR3 consists of 16 residues. The ends were cut back, 5 bases at V and 4 bases at J, with 22 bases in the middle. Germline CDR1 is DFQATT and CDR2 is SNEGSKA (reference sequence). The CDR3 DNA follows: TGCAGTGCTCCGGCCCCCGGTAGCGGACGTTCAGATACGCAGTATTTT. Translating gives CSAPAPGSGRSDTQYF.

V usage is TRBV30 and J usage is TRBJ2-1; D might be TRBD2 (5 bases). Trimming removed 3 bases from V and 5 bases from J, with 17 bases in between. Germline CDR1 reads GTSNPN; CDR2 reads SVGIG (reference sequence). The CDR3 totals 15 residues. CDR3 loop: CAWSPAPGIDNEQFF. The CDR3 bases are TGTGCCTGGAGCCCCGCGCCGGGGATAGACAATGAGCAGTTCTTC.

In this sample, this clonotype turned up a few times. The gene calls are TRBV7-8 and TRBJ2-5; no clear D gene. The last part of the DNA fits TRBJ2-7 better; the J call may be wrong. The CDR3 runs to 15 residues. CDR1 is SGHVS, CDR2 FQNEAQ, per germline. CDR3 nucleotides: TGTGCCAGCAACCCTAGTGGCCTGTACTCCTACGAGCAGTACTTC. Translating gives CASNPSGLYSYEQYF.